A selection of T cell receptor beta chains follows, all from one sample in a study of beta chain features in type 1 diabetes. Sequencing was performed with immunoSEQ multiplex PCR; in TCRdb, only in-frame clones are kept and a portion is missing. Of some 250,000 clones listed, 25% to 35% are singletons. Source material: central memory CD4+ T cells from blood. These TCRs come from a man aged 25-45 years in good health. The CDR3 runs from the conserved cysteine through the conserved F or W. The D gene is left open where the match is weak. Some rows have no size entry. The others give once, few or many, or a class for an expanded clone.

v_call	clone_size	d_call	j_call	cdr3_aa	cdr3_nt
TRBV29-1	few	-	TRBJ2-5	CSVTDSSTWETQYF	TGCAGCGTCACGGACAGCTCCACTTGGGAGACCCAGTACTTC
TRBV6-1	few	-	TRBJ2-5	CASSALSSGETQYF	TGTGCCAGCAGTGCTCTGTCCTCGGGAGAGACCCAGTACTTC
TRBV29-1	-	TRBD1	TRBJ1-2	CSVLTGGGYTF	TGCAGCGTACTTACAGGGGGCGGCTACACCTTC
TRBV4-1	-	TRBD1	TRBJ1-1	CASSQAGTGARNTEAFF	TGCGCCAGCAGCCAAGCGGGGACAGGGGCAAGGAACACTGAAGCTTTCTTT
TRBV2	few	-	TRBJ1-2	CASSVGNGYTF	TGTGCCAGCAGTGTAGGGAATGGCTACACCTTC
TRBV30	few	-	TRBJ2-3	CAWSVTTGHPTDTQYF	TGTGCCTGGAGTGTGACCACGGGCCATCCCACAGATACGCAGTATTTT
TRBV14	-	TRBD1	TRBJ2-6	CASSQGGVGTVSGANVLTF	TGTGCCAGCAGCCAAGGGGGAGTGGGGACAGTCTCTGGGGCCAACGTCCTGACTTTC
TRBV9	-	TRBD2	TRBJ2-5	CASSVSAGNWEETQYF	TGTGCCAGCAGCGTATCAGCGGGGAATTGGGAAGAGACCCAGTACTTC
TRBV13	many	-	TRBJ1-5	CASTRSGGQPQHF	TGTGCCAGCACTCGCAGCGGGGGTCAGCCCCAGCATTTT
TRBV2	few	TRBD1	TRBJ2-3	CASSEDQGGTDTQYF	TGTGCCAGCAGTGAGGACCAGGGGGGCACAGATACGCAGTATTTT
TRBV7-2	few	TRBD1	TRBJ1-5	CASTRSPGGGQPQHF	TGTGCCAGCACACGGAGCCCAGGGGGCGGGCAGCCCCAGCATTTT
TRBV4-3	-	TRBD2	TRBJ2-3	CASSQVGAGGRAGQYF	TGCGCCAGCAGCCAAGTCGGTGCGGGAGGCCGCGCTGGGCAGTATTTT
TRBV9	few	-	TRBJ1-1	CASSESLDRSTEAFF	TGTGCCAGCAGCGAAAGCCTAGATAGGAGCACTGAAGCTTTCTTT
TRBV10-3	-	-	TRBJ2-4	CAIRSGGNRGEDKNIQYF	TGTGCCATCAGGAGCGGGGGTAACAGGGGAGAGGACAAAAACATTCAGTACTTC
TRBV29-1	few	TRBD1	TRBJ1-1	CSALTGFEAFF	TGCAGCGCACTGACAGGGTTCGAAGCTTTCTTT
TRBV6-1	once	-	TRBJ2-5	CASSGTVQETQYF	TGTGCCAGCAGTGGGACTGTACAAGAGACCCAGTACTTC
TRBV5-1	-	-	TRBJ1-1	CASSLGAAMNTEAFF	TGCGCCAGCAGCTTGGGGGCGGCAATGAACACTGAAGCTTTCTTT
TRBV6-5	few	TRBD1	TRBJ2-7	CASRTGIHEQYF	TGTGCCAGCCGGACAGGGATCCACGAGCAGTACTTC
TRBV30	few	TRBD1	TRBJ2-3	CAWSRDRGDTQYF	TGTGCCTGGAGTCGGGACAGAGGAGATACGCAGTATTTT
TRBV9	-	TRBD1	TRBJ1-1	CASSPSGGETEAFF	TGTGCCAGCAGTCCCTCAGGGGGAGAAACTGAAGCTTTCTTT
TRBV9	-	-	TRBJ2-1	CASSAGMSISYNEQFF	TGTGCCAGCAGCGCTGGGATGTCTATCTCCTACAATGAGCAGTTCTTC
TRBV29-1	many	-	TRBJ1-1	CSVERMTEAFF	TGCAGCGTTGAACGGATGACTGAAGCTTTCTTT
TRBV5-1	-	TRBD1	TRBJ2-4	CASSYRQGLAKNIQYF	TGCGCCAGCAGCTATAGACAGGGCCTAGCCAAAAACATTCAGTACTTC
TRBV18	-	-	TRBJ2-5	CASSRREETQYF	TGTGCCAGCTCCCGCAGGGAGGAGACCCAGTACTTC
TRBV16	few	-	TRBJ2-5	CASSLTPSQETQYF	TGTGCCAGCAGCCTCACCCCGTCTCAAGAGACCCAGTACTTC
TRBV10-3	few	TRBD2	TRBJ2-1	CAISESSGGDYEQFF	TGTGCCATCAGTGAGTCCAGCGGGGGGGACTATGAGCAGTTCTTC
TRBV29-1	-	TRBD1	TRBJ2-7	CSVLPGQGRYEQYF	TGCAGCGTGCTACCGGGACAGGGAAGATACGAGCAGTACTTC
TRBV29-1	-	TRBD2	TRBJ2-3	CSTSSGRARDTQYF	TGCAGCACATCTAGCGGGAGGGCGCGAGATACGCAGTATTTT
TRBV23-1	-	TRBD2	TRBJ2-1	CASGGLPGTSGIYNEQFF	TGCGCCAGCGGGGGACTTCCCGGGACTAGCGGGATTTACAATGAGCAGTTCTTC
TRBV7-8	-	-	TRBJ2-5	CASERRGSPLGTVIQETQYF	TGTGCCAGCGAAAGACGGGGTTCCCCACTCGGAACGGTGATACAAGAGACCCAGTACTTC
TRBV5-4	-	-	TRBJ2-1	CASSLGQAGNEQFF	TGTGCCAGCAGCTTGGGTCAGGCGGGTAATGAGCAGTTCTTC
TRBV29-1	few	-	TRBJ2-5	CSVERDSTRETQYF	TGCAGCGTTGAGAGGGACTCGACCAGAGAGACCCAGTACTTC
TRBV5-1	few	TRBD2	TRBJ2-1	CASSLGSGSSNEQFF	TGCGCCAGCAGCTTGGGTAGCGGGAGTTCCAATGAGCAGTTCTTC
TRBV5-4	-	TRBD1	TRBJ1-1	CASSLLKGARTEAFF	TGTGCCAGCAGCTTGTTAAAGGGGGCTCGCACTGAAGCTTTCTTT
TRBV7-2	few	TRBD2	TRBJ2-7	CASSLGLAGVGSSYEQYF	TGTGCCAGCAGCTTAGGTCTAGCGGGAGTGGGCAGCTCCTACGAGCAGTACTTC
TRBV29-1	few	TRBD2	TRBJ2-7	CSVSGTSGREGGGEQYF	TGCAGCGTGTCCGGGACTAGCGGGAGAGAAGGGGGCGGCGAGCAGTACTTC
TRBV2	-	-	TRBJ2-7	CASKAAQGQYF	TGTGCCAGCAAGGCGGCGCAGGGGCAGTACTTC
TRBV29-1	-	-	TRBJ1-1	CSARTVNTEAFF	TGCAGCGCCAGGACCGTGAACACTGAAGCTTTCTTT
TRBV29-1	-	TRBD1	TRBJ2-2	CSVEKGQGRELFF	TGCAGCGTTGAAAAGGGACAGGGCCGGGAGCTGTTTTTT
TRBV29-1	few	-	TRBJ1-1	CSVSLGANTEAFF	TGCAGCGTCTCTTTGGGGGCGAACACTGAAGCTTTCTTT
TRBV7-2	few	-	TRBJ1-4	CASSFGGGGTEKLFF	TGTGCCAGCAGCTTCGGTGGTGGGGGAACTGAAAAACTGTTTTTT
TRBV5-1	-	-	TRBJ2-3	CASSLWGKDTQYF	TGCGCCAGCAGCTTGTGGGGGAAGGATACGCAGTATTTT
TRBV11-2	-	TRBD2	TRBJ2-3	CASSLRVAGGPVGTDTQYF	TGTGCCAGCAGCTTAAGAGTAGCGGGAGGGCCAGTTGGCACAGATACGCAGTATTTT
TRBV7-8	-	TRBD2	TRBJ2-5	CASSPQTSGGETQYF	TGTGCCAGCAGCCCTCAGACTAGCGGGGGTGAGACCCAGTACTTC
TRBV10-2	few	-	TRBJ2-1	CASSAYNEQFF	TGCGCCAGCAGTGCCTACAATGAGCAGTTCTTC
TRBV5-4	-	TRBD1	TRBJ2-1	CASSLEGGAIYNEQFF	TGTGCCAGCAGCTTGGAAGGGGGCGCCATCTACAATGAGCAGTTCTTC
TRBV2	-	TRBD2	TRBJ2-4	CASTRGLAGVMGNIQYF	TGTGCCAGCACCAGGGGACTAGCGGGAGTTATGGGGAACATTCAGTACTTC
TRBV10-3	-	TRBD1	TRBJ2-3	CAISKGQAKGTDTQYF	TGTGCCATCAGTAAGGGACAGGCGAAGGGCACAGATACGCAGTATTTT